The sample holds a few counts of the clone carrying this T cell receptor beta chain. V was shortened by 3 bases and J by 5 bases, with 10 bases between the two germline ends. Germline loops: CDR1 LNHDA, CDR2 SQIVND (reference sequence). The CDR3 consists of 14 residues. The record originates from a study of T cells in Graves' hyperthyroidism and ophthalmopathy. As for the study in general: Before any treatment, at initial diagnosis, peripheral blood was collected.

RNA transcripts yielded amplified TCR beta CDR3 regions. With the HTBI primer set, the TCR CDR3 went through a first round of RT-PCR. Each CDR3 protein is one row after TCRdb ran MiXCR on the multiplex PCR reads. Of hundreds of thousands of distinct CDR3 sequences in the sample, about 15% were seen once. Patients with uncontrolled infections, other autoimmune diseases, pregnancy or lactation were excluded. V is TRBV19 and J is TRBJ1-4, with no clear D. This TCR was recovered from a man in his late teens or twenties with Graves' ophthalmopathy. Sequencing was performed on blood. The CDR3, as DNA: TGTGCCAGTAGTATGGACGGTTCCAATGAAAAACTGTTTTTT. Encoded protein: CASSMDGSNEKLFF.